The 31 T cell receptor beta chains below all came from one sample that was sequenced in a study of blood T cells in healthy people across ages. A sample-barcoded 5' primer and a J-beta primer mix were used in a second PCR of roughly 6 to 12 cycles. TCRdb fed the 5' RACE reads into MiXCR, producing one record per CDR3 protein. The sample lists 730,000 or so distinct CDR3 sequences; 40% to 45% were seen once. Sequencing was done on a sample of blood. The receptor set was obtained from a man aged 80 or over in good health.

The chain employs TRBV2 and TRBJ2-2; 12 positions match TRBD1. Germline V gene data show CDR1 as SNHLY and CDR2 as FYNNEI. J lost 5 bases, V lost 6 bases, and 4 bases had no gene match. There are 15 residues in the CDR3. CDR3 loop: CASRGQGALTGELFF. CDR3 nucleotides: TGTGCCAGCAGGGGACAGGGGGCGCTGACCGGGGAGCTGTTTTTT.

The V gene is TRBV30, the J gene TRBJ1-2; TRBD1 aligns across 7 bases. The germline CDR1 and CDR2 sequences are GTSNPN and SVGIG (reference sequence). Unmatched junction bases numbered 8, after V lost 0 bases and J lost 4 bases. The CDR3 loop spans 15 amino acids. The CDR3 coding sequence is TGTGCCTGGAGTGTACGACGGGACAGACCCTATGGCTACACCTTC. Protein sequence: CAWSVRRDRPYGYTF.

This clonotype was seen only a few times. The chain carries TRBV20-1 and TRBJ2-7, with a tentative D call TRBD1 (5 bases). Trimming removed 5 bases from V and 0 bases from J, with 11 bases in between. The CDR3 loop spans 13 amino acids. Germline-derived CDR1 and CDR2 are DFQATT and SNEGSKA (reference sequence). In DNA form, the CDR3 reads TGCAGTGCTGCCCACAGGAGCTCCTACGAGCAGTACTTC. Translating it yields CSAAHRSSYEQYF.

The J gene is TRBJ2-5, the V gene TRBV6-2 or TRBV6-3, with D perhaps matching TRBD1 (6 bases). The length of the CDR3 is 15 residues. CDR1 and CDR2 (germline): MNHEY, SVGEGT. V was trimmed by 4 bases and J by 1 base, leaving 13 bases between them. The CDR3 protein is CASSLDRVIQETQYF. CDR3 coding DNA: TGTGCCAGCAGTTTGGACAGAGTGATCCAAGAGACCCAGTACTTC.

This clonotype was recorded only once. The rearrangement links TRBV9 to TRBJ2-5; 9 bases align to TRBD1. Germline CDR1 SGDLS, CDR2 YYNGEE. V trimming: 3 bases; J trimming: 1 base; junction bases outside the gene matches: 7. CDR3 size: 16 residues. The CDR3 bases are TGTGCCAGCAGCGCCGGGGACAGGGAGTTCCAAGAGACCCAGTACTTC. Translation: CASSAGDREFQETQYF.

In this sample, this clonotype turned up a few times. The chain combines TRBV20-1 with TRBJ1-6; D may be TRBD1 (5 bases). Germline V lookup: CDR1 DFQATT, CDR2 SNEGSKA (reference sequence). Deletions cut 2 bases from V and 0 bases from J, with 11 bases between. The CDR3 contains 16 residues. CDR3 nucleotides: TGCAGTGCTAGAAAGGAGGGGAGCTCCTATAATTCACCCCTCCACTTT. Its translation: CSARKEGSSYNSPLHF.

This chain links TRBV4-3 with TRBJ1-2; D is undetermined. V was cut by 0 bases and J by 2 bases, with 10 bases left in between. Germline CDR1 and CDR2: LGHNA and YSLEER. This CDR3 contains 15 residues. The CDR3 loop reads CASSQDEGINYGYTF. The CDR3 DNA reads as TGCGCCAGCAGCCAAGATGAGGGAATAAACTATGGCTACACCTTC.

This chain uses TRBV7-8 with TRBJ2-7; TRBD2 matches at 10 bases. The CDR3 is made up of 16 amino acids. V dropped 3 bases and J dropped 2; count of bases not matched to a gene: 7. Germline-derived CDR1 and CDR2 are SGHVS and FQNEAQ. DNA of the CDR3: TGTGCCAGCAGCTTCCGGGGCCTAGCGGGAGCCTACGAGCAGTACTTC. It specifies CASSFRGLAGAYEQYF.

The rearrangement joins TRBV6-2 or TRBV6-3 to TRBJ2-7; possibly TRBD1 for D (6 bases). The V and J ends lost 6 bases and 4 bases respectively, with 16 bases between them. Germline V gives CDR1 MNHEY, CDR2 SVGEGT. The CDR3 runs 14 residues. CDR3 sequence reads: CASRKTGGQYEQYF. The CDR3 DNA reads TGTGCCAGCAGGAAAACTGGGGGCCAGTACGAGCAGTACTTC.

This rearrangement joins TRBV20-1 to TRBJ1-1; the D is unclear. CDR3 size: 15 residues. V dropped 0 bases and J dropped 5 bases, with 16 bases sitting between them. In germline, CDR1 is DFQATT, CDR2 SNEGSKA (reference sequence). The CDR3 nucleotides are TGCAGTGCTAGAGACCATTACGAAACGAGGACTGAAGCTTTCTTT. This encodes CSARDHYETRTEAFF.

The table lists this clonotype with a few counts. V usage is TRBV4-1 and J usage is TRBJ1-6; D remains unclear. V was cut by 8 bases and J by 0 bases, with 11 bases left in between. The CDR3 spans 15 residues. CDR1 and CDR2 (germline): MGHRA, YSYEKL. CDR3 sequence (DNA): TGCGCCAGCGGTGCAGCGAGCTCCTATAATTCACCCCTCCACTTT. It codes for CASGAASSYNSPLHF.

This clonotype appeared many times. The chain uses TRBV2 and TRBJ2-5; 7 nucleotides agree with TRBD1. Germline assignment: CDR1 SNHLY and CDR2 FYNNEI. This CDR3 has 14 amino acids. The ends lost 5 bases at V and 1 base at J; junction bases unmatched: 4. The CDR3 here is CASSRQGGQETQYF. The CDR3, as DNA: TGTGCCAGCAGTAGACAGGGTGGCCAAGAGACCCAGTACTTC.

The J gene is TRBJ2-1, the V gene TRBV7-2, with 11 bases aligning to TRBD2. The end of the DNA fits TRBJ2-7 better, so the J call may be wrong. Per germline, CDR1 SGHTA and CDR2 FQGNSA. CDR3 length: 17 residues. As DNA, the CDR3 is TGTGCCAGCAGCGACATCCGACTAGCGGGGATATACAATGAGCAGTACTTC. Translated, it gives CASSDIRLAGIYNEQYF.

This clonotype has just a few counts. V usage is TRBV7-2 and J usage is TRBJ2-1; D remains unclear. The ends were cut back, 5 bases at V and 7 bases at J, with 12 bases in the middle. Germline V gene lookup returns CDR1 SGHTA and CDR2 FQGNSA. The CDR3 length is 13 residues. Here the CDR3 DNA reads TGTGCCAGCAGCCCCCGGCCCGATAATGAGCAGTTCTTC. It translates to CASSPRPDNEQFF.

The rearrangement joins TRBV20-1 to TRBJ2-4; 10 bases line up with TRBD1. Per germline, CDR1 DFQATT and CDR2 SNEGSKA (reference sequence). The CDR3 runs to 15 residues. Unmatched junction bases numbered 16, after V lost 2 bases and J lost 15 bases. The chain's CDR3 is CSARSGTGVSYERYF. The CDR3 DNA reads TGCAGTGCTAGATCGGGGACAGGGGTCTCCTACGAGCGGTACTTC.

This clonotype was seen a handful of times. This chain uses TRBV7-9 with TRBJ2-5; D unresolved. In germline, CDR1 is SEHNR, CDR2 FQNEAQ (reference sequence). The CDR3 length is 14 residues. The V end lost 4 bases, the J end lost 5 bases, and 14 bases lay between the germline ends. In DNA, the CDR3 is TGTGCCAGCAGCTCCCCCCCCAACTGGGAGACCCAGTACTTC. Protein sequence: CASSSPPNWETQYF.

This clonotype has just a few counts. Given a much more abundant clone one base away, this may be a read error. This chain uses TRBV29-1 with TRBJ1-2, with 7 bases aligning to TRBD1. Germline assignment: CDR1 SQVTM and CDR2 ANQGSEA. The CDR3 runs to 12 residues. CDR3 amino acids: CSAGQPNCGYTF. CDR3 in DNA: TGCAGCGCGGGACAGCCTAACTGTGGCTACACCTTC.

The chain combines TRBV7-2 with TRBJ1-5; a weak D match, TRBD1 (5 bases). CDR1 is SGHTA and CDR2 is FQGNSA in the germline V gene. V lost 0 bases, J lost 6 bases, and 9 bases lay in between. The CDR3 runs to 14 residues. In nucleotides, the CDR3 is TGTGCCAGCAGCTTAGCAGGGGAAGCTCAGCCCCAGCATTTT. This translates into CASSLAGEAQPQHF.

J is TRBJ1-2 and V is TRBV6-2 or TRBV6-3; no clear D gene. This CDR3 contains 11 residues. In germline, CDR1 is MNHEY, CDR2 SVGEGT. V lost 5 bases and J 1 base, leaving 2 bases between the germline ends. CDR3 residues: CASSHNYGYTF. The CDR3 nucleotides are TGTGCCAGCAGTCATAACTATGGCTACACCTTC.

J is TRBJ2-2 and V is TRBV6-2 or TRBV6-3, with 7 bases lining up with TRBD1. This CDR3 has 15 amino acids. Trimming removed 6 bases from V and 1 base from J; junction bases left unmatched: 5. Germline lookup yields CDR1 MNHEY and CDR2 SVGEGT. The CDR3 spells CASRRGTENTGELFF. The CDR3 region has the DNA TGTGCCAGCAGAAGGGGGACAGAGAACACCGGGGAGCTGTTTTTT.

The chain has TRBV12-3 or TRBV12-4 and TRBJ2-1; TRBD2 aligns across 8 bases. V lost 0 bases to trimming and J lost 5 bases; unmatched junction nucleotides: 6. The CDR3 loop spans 16 amino acids. This CDR3 is CASSLAAGGLNNEQFF. CDR3 nucleotides: TGTGCCAGCAGTTTAGCGGCGGGAGGCCTAAACAATGAGCAGTTCTTC.

The V and J genes are TRBV14 and TRBJ1-2; D is unresolved. V was pared by 1 base and J by 0 bases, with 15 bases between. The length of the CDR3 is 17 residues. Germline loops: CDR1 SGHDN, CDR2 FVKESK. The CDR3: CASSQACGVPANYGYTF. The CDR3 DNA sequence: TGTGCCAGCAGCCAAGCCTGCGGGGTCCCCGCTAACTATGGCTACACCTTC.

CDR3 sequence (DNA): TGCAGTGCTAGTAGTTTGGGGGGCCGCTATGGCTACACCTTC. Its translation is CSASSLGGRYGYTF. The V gene is TRBV20-1, the J gene TRBJ1-2; a possible D gene is TRBD1 (6 bases). V shed 3 bases and J shed 4 bases, with 15 bases lying between them. The germline CDR1 and CDR2 sequences are DFQATT and SNEGSKA (reference sequence). CDR3 size: 14 residues.

This clonotype was seen at least ten times. The genes are TRBV27 and TRBJ2-5; TRBD2 matches at 8 bases. The CDR3 covers 15 residues. V shed 6 bases and J 1 base; nucleotides not matched to a gene: 7. CDR1 MNHEY and CDR2 SMNVEV come from the germline V gene (reference sequence). The CDR3 here is CASRVRGATQETQYF. CDR3 DNA sequence: TGTGCCAGCAGGGTGCGGGGGGCTACCCAAGAGACCCAGTACTTC.

The CDR3, as DNA: TGCAGTGCTGTACAGGGAGGGGAAAAACTGTTTTTT. It translates to CSAVQGGEKLFF. This chain uses TRBV20-1 with TRBJ1-4; weak D call: TRBD1 (6 bases). The CDR3 spans 12 residues. Germline CDR1 DFQATT, CDR2 SNEGSKA (reference sequence). Trimming stripped 5 bases from V and 8 bases from J, with 12 bases between.

CDR3 nucleotide sequence: TGCAGTGCCCCGTATCAGGGATTCAATGAGCAGTACTTC. Amino acid sequence: CSAPYQGFNEQYF. The genes are TRBV20-1 and TRBJ2-5; a weak D match, TRBD1 (5 bases). The CDR3 has 13 amino acids. V lost 6 bases to trimming and J lost 11 bases, with 22 bases between them. The germline V gene has CDR1 DFQATT and CDR2 SNEGSKA (reference sequence).

The chain recombines TRBV27 with TRBJ1-5, with 12 nucleotides matching TRBD1. J was trimmed by 6 bases and V by 5 bases; bases with no gene match: 8. The CDR3 is made up of 16 amino acids. Looked up from germline, CDR1 is MNHEY and CDR2 is SMNVEV (reference sequence). CDR3 DNA: TGTGCCAGCAGTAGAGAAGGGACAGGGGGCCTTCAGCCCCAGCATTTT. It specifies CASSREGTGGLQPQHF.

This clonotype was counted a few times. The rearrangement uses TRBV7-9 and TRBJ2-3; D not certain. Germline assignment: CDR1 SEHNR and CDR2 FQNEAQ (reference sequence). V shed 1 base and J shed 4 bases, with 9 bases lying between them. The CDR3 extends over 14 amino acids. The CDR3 DNA reads TGTGCCAGCAGCTTAGGGGCCCCGTCAGATACGCAGTATTTT. This gives the protein CASSLGAPSDTQYF.

The CDR3 spells CASSFLGLAGLDEQFF. DNA for the CDR3: TGTGCCAGCAGCTTTCTGGGACTAGCGGGATTGGATGAGCAGTTCTTC. The chain carries TRBV7-3 and TRBJ2-1; 13 bases are a match to TRBD2. Germline V lookup: CDR1 SGHTA, CDR2 FQGTGA. This CDR3 has 16 amino acids. The J segment lost 8 bases and the V segment lost 3 bases, leaving 7 bases of the junction unmatched.

The chain joins TRBV12-3 or TRBV12-4 to TRBJ2-1; D might be TRBD2 (6 bases). Trimming cost V 6 bases and J 6 bases, with 18 bases left between them. This CDR3 has 15 residues. The CDR3 nucleotides are TGTGCCAGCAGCTTAAGTTCAGCGGGCGGCAATGAGCAGTTCTTC. Translated, it gives CASSLSSAGGNEQFF.

Only a few counts were recorded for this clonotype. The chain recombines TRBV30 with TRBJ2-7, with TRBD2 identical over 11 bases. This CDR3 is 15 amino acids long. Germline values: CDR1 GTSNPN, CDR2 SVGIG (reference sequence). V shed 3 bases, J shed 2 bases, and the junction held 6 bases outside the gene matches. CDR3 protein: CAWSALAGATYEQYF. CDR3 nucleotide sequence: TGTGCCTGGAGCGCACTAGCGGGAGCCACCTACGAGCAGTACTTC.